The clone carrying this TCR beta chain was picked up one time. What it binds is unknown. A much bigger clone sits one base away, suggesting this may be a read error. TCRdb called the reads again in MiXCR, with one record for every CDR3 protein. The table lists about 490,000 distinct CDR3 sequences, approximately 16% of them singletons, with under 30% in the top ten. The entry originates in a study of T cell repertoires in cytomegalovirus infection. The overall study: It can be stated that public TCR beta signatures indicated CMV infection as well as a matching HLA type. The study, taken as a whole, reports: What dominated the ex vivo response were HLA-C-restricted CMV-specific TCR beta clonotypes. Cumulated frequencies of public TCR beta families served to identify carriers of CMV plus the relevant HLA.

In germline, CDR1 is SGHTA, CDR2 FQGTGA. CDR3 size: 15 residues. The receptor's source is a human donor in good health (CMV status not recorded). Some clones in this sample may be carry-over from other donors' samples. The specimen sequenced was CD8+ T cells from PBMCs. The rearrangement links TRBV7-3 to TRBJ2-3, with 12 bases fitting TRBD2. The CDR3 bases are TGTGCCAGCAGCACTCTAGCGGGGGGGGCCGATACGCGGTATTTT. Its protein is CASSTLAGGADTRYF.